Listed below are T cell receptor beta chains from one sample, sequenced in a study of cytomegalovirus exposure and HLA in healthy donors. Profiling relied on immunoSEQ multiplex PCR, and the TCRdb table lists in-frame clones only, not all of them. Of 180,000 or so clones in the sample, around 76% were seen once. Sequencing was done on a sample of PBMCs. All receptors come from a woman aged 25-40 years in good health and CMV-seropositive. The CDR3 runs from the conserved cysteine through the conserved F or W. The D gene is left open where the match is weak. Only some rows state a clone size, as once, few, many or a class for expanded clones.

j_call,v_call,clone_size,d_call,cdr3_nt,cdr3_aa
TRBJ1-6,TRBV11-2,-,-,TGTGCCAGCAGCTTAGGACAGTCCTCACCCCTCCACTTT,CASSLGQSSPLHF
TRBJ2-7,TRBV6-7,-,-,TGTGCCAGCACCCTTGGGCATATAAGTTACTTC,CASTLGHISYF
TRBJ2-3,TRBV10-1,-,-,TGCGCCAGCAGTGCTAGTTACACAGATACGCAGTATTTT,CASSASYTDTQYF
TRBJ1-1,TRBV5-4,-,TRBD1,TGTGCCAGCAACCGACAGGGGAGGAACACTGAAGCTTTCTTT,CASNRQGRNTEAFF
TRBJ1-4,TRBV2,-,-,TGTGCCAGCGGGGGCCTCACTAATGAAAAACTGTTTTTT,CASGGLTNEKLFF
TRBJ2-7,TRBV18,-,TRBD1,TGTGCCAGCTCACCGGGACAGTCATCCTACGAGCAGTACTTC,CASSPGQSSYEQYF
TRBJ2-7,TRBV15,-,TRBD1,TGTGCCACCAGCAGAGGTTGGGGACAGGGGACGTACGAGCAGTACTTC,CATSRGWGQGTYEQYF
TRBJ2-7,TRBV5-1,-,TRBD2,TGCGCCAGCAGCTTGGAGGGACTAGCGGGGGGGCGCGAGCAGTACTTC,CASSLEGLAGGREQYF
TRBJ2-7,TRBV9,once,-,TGTGCCAGCAGCCCCAAGGACATTACCTACGAGCAGTACTTC,CASSPKDITYEQYF
TRBJ2-7,TRBV18,-,-,TGTGCCAGCTCACCACGCGGCTACGAGCAGTACTTC,CASSPRGYEQYF
TRBJ1-2,TRBV5-1,-,-,TGCGCCAGTGCTAGGGGCGAACCCTATGGCTACACCTTC,CASARGEPYGYTF
TRBJ2-3,TRBV7-2,-,TRBD2,TGTGCCAGCAGCTCGCCCGGACTAGCGGAGACAGATACGCAGTATTTT,CASSSPGLAETDTQYF
TRBJ1-4,TRBV7-9,-,TRBD1,TGTGCCAGCAGCCTACTGGACAGGATGGGAGAAAAACTGTTTTTT,CASSLLDRMGEKLFF
TRBJ2-5,TRBV5-1,-,TRBD1,TGCGCCAGCAGCTTTTTACGGGACAGTGGGGAGACCCAGTACTTC,CASSFLRDSGETQYF
TRBJ1-3,TRBV18,-,-,TGTGCCAGCTCCCCGGGGGTGGCGCGAGGAAACACCATATATTTT,CASSPGVARGNTIYF
TRBJ1-1,TRBV6-1,-,-,TGTGCCAGCAGCTGGCGGGGAGAGAACACTGAAGCTTTCTTT,CASSWRGENTEAFF
TRBJ2-3,TRBV6-5,-,-,TGTGCCAGCAGTTGGAGCTCGAGCACAGATACGCAGTATTTT,CASSWSSSTDTQYF
TRBJ2-7,TRBV2,-,-,TGTGCCAGCAGTGCCCCCGGGTCTCTCTCCTACGAGCAGTACTTC,CASSAPGSLSYEQYF
TRBJ1-5,TRBV5-5,-,-,TGTGCCAGCAGCTTGACAGTCCAAGGACAGCCCCAGCATTTT,CASSLTVQGQPQHF
TRBJ2-7,TRBV28,-,-,TGTGCCAGCACCCTAAGCCCCGGTGGCGAGCAGTACTTC,CASTLSPGGEQYF
TRBJ2-1,TRBV28,-,TRBD2,TGTGCCAGCAGCCATCGACTAAGCGGGGTCCGCCATGAGCAGTTCTTC,CASSHRLSGVRHEQFF
TRBJ2-7,TRBV11-2,-,-,TGTGCCAGCAGCTTGGGGGGTCGGTTTACCTACGAGCAGTACTTC,CASSLGGRFTYEQYF
TRBJ2-7,TRBV5-8,-,TRBD1,TGTGCCAGCAGCTCCTCCAGCCGGGACAGGGTCTCCTACGAGCAGTACTTC,CASSSSSRDRVSYEQYF
TRBJ2-1,TRBV7-9,-,TRBD2,TGTGCCAGCAGTCTCACGACTAGCGGGGGGGCTGGTGAGCAGTTCTTC,CASSLTTSGGAGEQFF
TRBJ2-1,TRBV19,-,-,TGTGCCAGTAGTATAAAGGGGGGGCCCTACAATGAGCAGTTCTTC,CASSIKGGPYNEQFF
TRBJ1-3,TRBV28,-,-,TGTGCCAGCAGTCCGCGGGGGGGTACTGGAAACACCATATATTTT,CASSPRGGTGNTIYF
TRBJ1-2,TRBV4-3,-,-,TGCGCCAGCAGCCAAGCGCGGGCGGCCCAAACCTCCTATGGCTACACCTTC,CASSQARAAQTSYGYTF
TRBJ1-5,TRBV19,-,-,TGTGCCAGTAGTGCGGGCGGCAGCTATAGCAATCAGCCCCAGCATTTT,CASSAGGSYSNQPQHF
TRBJ2-5,TRBV5-1,-,TRBD2,TGCGCCAGCAGCACCGCGGGGGGGGGTGAGACCCAGTACTTC,CASSTAGGGETQYF
TRBJ2-3,TRBV10-1,-,-,TGCGCCAGCAGTGGACAGGGCACAGATACGCAGTATTTT,CASSGQGTDTQYF
TRBJ2-5,TRBV6-1,-,-,TGTGCCAGCAGAATGTTGAGAGAGACCCAGTACTTC,CASRMLRETQYF
TRBJ2-7,TRBV4-1,-,TRBD1,TGCGCCAGCAGCCACCCCAAGACAGGGCCTTCCTCGGGGCAGTACTTC,CASSHPKTGPSSGQYF
TRBJ2-2,TRBV18,-,TRBD1,TGTGCCAGCTCATCCCGGGACAGGGGGCCGGAAGCCGGGGAGCTGTTTTTT,CASSSRDRGPEAGELFF
TRBJ1-6,TRBV4-3,-,TRBD1,TGCGCCAGCAGCCAAGACAGGGGGCCGGATTCACCCCTCCACTTT,CASSQDRGPDSPLHF
TRBJ1-3,TRBV28,-,-,TGTGCCAGCAGTCGACAGACCCCAGGAAACACCATATATTTT,CASSRQTPGNTIYF
TRBJ1-4,TRBV27,-,-,TGTGCCAGCAGTCCCGGGGGTTTGGGTGAAAAACTGTTTTTT,CASSPGGLGEKLFF
TRBJ2-5,TRBV5-1,-,-,TGCGCCAGCAGCTCCGGGGGTTGGGGGACTCGGAGGCTCGAGACCCAGTACTTC,CASSSGGWGTRRLETQYF
TRBJ2-2,TRBV7-9,once,TRBD2,TGTGCCAGCAGCCCCGTGACTAGCGGGGGGAACACCGGGGAGCTGTTTTTT,CASSPVTSGGNTGELFF
TRBJ2-5,TRBV9,-,TRBD1,TGTGCCAGCAGCGCGACGGGACAGGGGGCGCAAGAGACCCAGTACTTC,CASSATGQGAQETQYF
TRBJ1-2,TRBV10-2,-,-,TGCGCCAGCAGTGAGTCGTCCGGGAATGGCTACACCTTC,CASSESSGNGYTF
TRBJ2-3,TRBV4-3,-,-,TGCGCCAGCAGCCAAGGCGTCGGGGGAATAGATACGCAGTATTTT,CASSQGVGGIDTQYF
TRBJ2-7,TRBV15,-,-,TGTGCCACCAGCAGAGCGGCGGTTACCTACGAGCAGTACTTC,CATSRAAVTYEQYF
TRBJ1-2,TRBV4-1,-,TRBD1,TGCGCCAGCAGCTACGGACAGGGCCCCTTTGGGGGCTACACCTTC,CASSYGQGPFGGYTF
TRBJ2-1,TRBV7-2,-,TRBD2,TGTGCCAGCAGCCCGACTAGCGGGGTGGCGAATGAGCAGTTCTTC,CASSPTSGVANEQFF
TRBJ1-1,TRBV4-3,-,-,TGCGCCAGCAGCCAAGATCGAGATTCCACTGAAGCTTTCTTT,CASSQDRDSTEAFF
TRBJ1-2,TRBV9,few,-,TGTGCCAGCAGCGTAGGAGGCTATGGCTACACCTTC,CASSVGGYGYTF
TRBJ2-1,TRBV4-3,-,TRBD1,TGCGCCAGCAGCCTGTCCGGGACAGACTACAATGAGCAGTTCTTC,CASSLSGTDYNEQFF
TRBJ2-2,TRBV28,few,TRBD2,TGTGCCAGCAGTTTACTAGCGGGGGGGCCTTCCGGGGAGCTGTTTTTT,CASSLLAGGPSGELFF
TRBJ2-2,TRBV28,-,TRBD2,TGTGCCAGCAGTTTAGGGACTAGCATTTCCGGGGAGCTGTTTTTT,CASSLGTSISGELFF
TRBJ2-1,TRBV19,-,TRBD2,TGTGCCAGTAGTATCCCTCGACTAGCGGGGGGGATCAATGAGCAGTTCTTC,CASSIPRLAGGINEQFF
TRBJ2-2,TRBV28,-,-,TGTGCCAGCAGTTTAAATGCGGGACCAAACACCGGGGAGCTGTTTTTT,CASSLNAGPNTGELFF
TRBJ1-2,TRBV29-1,-,-,TGCAGCGCTGCCGCCTCACCTACAGAGACATGGAGCTACACCTTC,CSAAASPTETWSYTF
TRBJ1-3,TRBV10-2,-,-,TGCGCCAGCAGCCAACCCCCCGGGGGCTCTGGAAACACCATATATTTT,CASSQPPGGSGNTIYF
TRBJ2-1,TRBV19,-,TRBD1,TGTGCCAGTACCACAGGGGGCAATGAGCAGTTCTTC,CASTTGGNEQFF
TRBJ1-2,TRBV6-4,-,-,TGTGCCAGCAGTCCTCGGAGGTCAGAGGCTAACTATGGCTACACCTTC,CASSPRRSEANYGYTF
TRBJ2-5,TRBV11-3,-,TRBD1,TGTGCCAGCACCCTAACCCAGGGGGCAGGAGGAGAGACCCAGTACTTC,CASTLTQGAGGETQYF